The present entry profiles one TCR beta chain with its context. The data originate from a study of blood T cell repertoires in COVID-19. Overall study context: T cells, B-cell-depleted T cells, or PBMCs provided the cDNA or gDNA that served as material.

Authors' data handling: From reference gene primer amplification, estimates of nucleated cell counts were derived. Method: immunoSEQ multiplex PCR; TCRdb's copy keeps in-frame clones and lacks some. The V and J calls and clone size were taken over from that table, and D and trimming were inferred from the DNA. The table shows over 85,000 clones, with about 90% occurring only once. Germline V lookup: CDR1 SGHDN, CDR2 FVKESK. This CDR3 has 10 amino acids. Trimming cost V 6 bases and J 6 bases, with 5 bases left between them. The sample was peripheral blood. This clonotype originated in a man in his late teens or twenties with acute or convalescent COVID-19. The chain is built from TRBV14 and TRBJ1-2; unclear D gene. CDR3 in amino acids: CASSTDGYTF. The CDR3 nucleotides are TGTGCCAGCAGTACAGATGGCTACACCTTC.